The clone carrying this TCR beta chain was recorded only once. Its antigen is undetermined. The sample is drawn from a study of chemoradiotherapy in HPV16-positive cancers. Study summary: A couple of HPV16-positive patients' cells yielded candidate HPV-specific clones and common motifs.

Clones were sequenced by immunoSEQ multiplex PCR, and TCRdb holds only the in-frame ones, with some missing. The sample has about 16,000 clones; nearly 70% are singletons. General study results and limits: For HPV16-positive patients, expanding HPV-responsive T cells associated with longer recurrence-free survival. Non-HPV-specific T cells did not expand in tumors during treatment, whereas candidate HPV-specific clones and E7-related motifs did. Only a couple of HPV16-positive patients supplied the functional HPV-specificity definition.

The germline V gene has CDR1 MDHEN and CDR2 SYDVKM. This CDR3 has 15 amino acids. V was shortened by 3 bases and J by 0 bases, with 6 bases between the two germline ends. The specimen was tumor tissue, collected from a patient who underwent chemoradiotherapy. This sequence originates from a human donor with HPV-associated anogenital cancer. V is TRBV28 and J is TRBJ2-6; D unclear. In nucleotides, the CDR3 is TGTGCCAGCAGTTTTGGTAGCTCTGGGGCCAACGTCCTGACTTTC. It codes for CASSFGSSGANVLTF. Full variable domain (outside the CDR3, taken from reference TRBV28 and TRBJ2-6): DVKVTQSSRYLVKRTGEKVFLECVQDMDHENMFWYRQDPGLGLRLIYFSYDVKMKEKGDIPEGYSVSREKKERFSLILESASTNQTSMYLCASSFGSSGANVLTFGAGSRLTVL.